Below, 31 T cell receptor beta chains from the same sample are listed, as sequenced in a study of blood T cells in healthy people across ages. PCR was performed a second time for roughly 7 to 11 cycles using a sample-barcoded 5' primer and a J-beta primer mix. Using its own MiXCR run on the 5' RACE reads, TCRdb lists one record per CDR3 protein. This table has about 1.4 million distinct CDR3 sequences, approximately 59% appearing once. What was sequenced was blood. All receptors come from a man between 18 and 29 years old in good health.

This chain joins TRBV7-6 and TRBJ2-4; no reliable D call. The better agreement between TRBJ2-7 and the DNA end casts doubt on the J call. Germline CDR1 SGHVS, CDR2 FNYEAQ. The length of the CDR3 is 16 residues. The CDR3 here is CASSLGDGPQPYEQYF. The CDR3 bases are TGTGCCAGCAGCTTAGGAGATGGACCACAGCCGTACGAGCAGTACTTC.

This rearrangement joins TRBV4-1 to TRBJ2-3, with 11 nucleotides matching TRBD2. The CDR3 is 17 amino acids. Germline trimming cut 0 bases from V and 4 bases from J; bases unmatched to any gene: 6. Germline loops: CDR1 MGHRA, CDR2 YSYEKL. CDR3 residues: CASSQDPSGGQSDTQYF. The CDR3 DNA reads TGCGCCAGCAGCCAAGATCCTAGCGGGGGGCAATCAGATACGCAGTATTTT.

The chain links TRBV11-2 to TRBJ2-3; possibly TRBD2 for D (6 bases). Germline V gene sequence: CDR1 SGHAT, CDR2 FQNNGV. CDR3 length: 16 amino acids. V was pared by 2 bases and J by 0 bases, with 12 bases between. The CDR3 DNA reads TGTGCCAGCAGCTTAAATGCGGGGCCTAGCACAGATACGCAGTATTTT. This translates into CASSLNAGPSTDTQYF.

The gene calls are TRBV21-1 and TRBJ2-3; TRBD2, as called in the table, went unchecked against the DNA. TRBV21-1 is deemed a pseudogene. This CDR3 is built from 13 residues. The CDR3 sequence is CAGGDGGTDTQYF. CDR3 bases: TGTGCCGGAGGGGACGGTGGAACAGATACGCAGTATTTT.

The gene calls are TRBV3-1 and TRBJ2-7, with TRBD1 matching 9 bases. CDR1 is LGHDT, CDR2 YNNKEL, per germline (reference sequence). V dropped 5 bases and J dropped 5; count of bases not matched to a gene: 7. The CDR3 sequence is 14 residues long. For the CDR3, the DNA is TGTGCCAGCAGCGGGGGACAGGGAGTCAACGAGCAGTACTTC. The encoded protein is CASSGGQGVNEQYF.

The V call is TRBV28, the J call TRBJ2-7, with a possible D match to TRBD2 (6 bases). The germline V gene encodes CDR1 MDHEN and CDR2 SYDVKM. V was shortened by 4 bases and J by 5 bases, with 15 bases between the two germline ends. The CDR3 runs 14 residues. CDR3 nucleotides: TGTGCCAGCAGTTCCCTCGGGAGCATGAACGAGCAGTACTTC. This sequence encodes CASSSLGSMNEQYF. Filled out from reference TRBV28 and TRBJ2-7, the complete variable domain reads DVKVTQSSRYLVKRTGEKVFLECVQDMDHENMFWYRQDPGLGLRLIYFSYDVKMKEKGDIPEGYSVSREKKERFSLILESASTNQTSMYLCASSSLGSMNEQYFGPGTRLTVT.

The CDR3 region is CSAEAGDAYGYTF. CDR3 nucleotide sequence: TGCAGTGCAGAAGCCGGGGATGCTTATGGCTACACCTTC. The V call is TRBV20-1, the J call TRBJ1-2; D not certain. Germline CDR1 reads DFQATT; CDR2 reads SNEGSKA (reference sequence). The CDR3 is 13 amino acids. V gave up 6 bases and J gave up 5 bases, with 16 bases separating them.

The V call is TRBV6-6, the J call TRBJ2-7; D remains ambiguous. Trimming removed 2 bases from V and 5 bases from J, with 10 bases in between. The CDR3 sequence is 13 residues long. Germline loops: CDR1 MNHNY, CDR2 SVGAGI (reference sequence). The CDR3 spells CASSYRAANEQYF. The CDR3 bases are TGTGCCAGCAGTTACCGGGCCGCCAACGAGCAGTACTTC.

This clonotype has just a few counts. This chain links TRBV3-1 with TRBJ1-1; perhaps TRBD1 as D (6 bases). Germline V gives CDR1 LGHDT, CDR2 YNNKEL (reference sequence). V lost 3 bases and J lost 6, with 26 bases in between. The CDR3 is 18 amino acids. The CDR3 DNA sequence: TGTGCCAGCAGCCAGGAGTTAGGGGGAGCGCTGGGTGGATCTGAAGCTTTCTTT. Its protein is CASSQELGGALGGSEAFF. Variable domain in full (rest from reference TRBV3-1 and TRBJ1-1): DTAVSQTPKYLVTQMGNDKSIKCEQNLGHDTMYWYKQDSKKFLKIMFSYNNKELIINETVPNRFSPKSPDKAHLNLHINSLELGDSAVYFCASSQELGGALGGSEAFFGQGTRLTVV.

The chain joins TRBV24-1 to TRBJ2-2, with 9 bases identical to TRBD1. CDR3 size: 17 residues. V lost 7 bases to trimming and J lost 6 bases; unmatched junction nucleotides: 14. The germline gives CDR1 KGHDR, CDR2 SFDVKD. CDR3 DNA sequence: TGTGCCACCAGCGCCTTGGGACAGGGCCCGCTCCCCGGGGAGCTGTTTTTT. Amino acids: CATSALGQGPLPGELFF.

This chain connects TRBV6-5 to TRBJ1-1; D remains ambiguous. The CDR3 consists of 12 residues. Between the trimmed V and J ends, which lost 7 bases and 5 bases, there was a span of 11 bases. The germline CDR1 and CDR2 sequences are MNHEY and SVGAGI. CDR3 sequence: CASNGRRTEAFF. Written as DNA, the CDR3 is TGTGCCAGCAATGGACGCCGGACTGAAGCTTTCTTT.

V gene TRBV12-3 or TRBV12-4 combines with J gene TRBJ2-2; D could derive from TRBD1 or TRBD2 (5 bases each). The length of the CDR3 is 16 residues. The V end lost 4 bases, the J end lost 3 bases, and 15 bases lay between the germline ends. CDR3 sequence (DNA): TGTGCCAGCAGTTCCCGGGGCCTACGAGACACCGGGGAGCTGTTTTTT. Amino acids: CASSSRGLRDTGELFF.

The genes are TRBV29-1 and TRBJ2-7; 8 bases are shared with TRBD1. Germline trimming cut 4 bases from V and 0 bases from J; bases unmatched to any gene: 5. The V gene's germline CDR1 is SQVTM and CDR2 ANQGSEA. The CDR3 loop spans 14 amino acids. The CDR3 loop is CSVGGRGPSYEQYF. CDR3 DNA sequence: TGCAGCGTTGGCGGCAGGGGGCCCTCCTACGAGCAGTACTTC.

The chain has TRBV7-2 and TRBJ1-2; D gene uncertain. The length of the CDR3 is 15 residues. The germline gives CDR1 SGHTA, CDR2 FQGNSA. V gave up 2 bases and J gave up 2 bases, with 12 bases separating them. CDR3 sequence reads: CASSLSSGENYGYTF. The CDR3 region has the DNA TGTGCCAGCAGCTTATCGTCCGGCGAAAACTATGGCTACACCTTC.

The V and J genes are TRBV5-5 and TRBJ2-4, with 7 positions matching TRBD1. V shed 1 base, J shed 6 bases, and the junction held 7 bases outside the gene matches. Germline-derived CDR1 and CDR2 are SGHKS and YYEKEE (reference sequence). The CDR3 is 15 residues long. The CDR3 region is CASSLNSGGTNIQYF. Written as DNA, the CDR3 is TGTGCCAGCAGCTTGAATTCAGGGGGAACAAACATTCAGTACTTC.

The rearrangement uses TRBV20-1 and TRBJ2-7, with D possibly matching TRBD2 (5 bases). This CDR3 is 12 amino acids long. Germline values: CDR1 DFQATT, CDR2 SNEGSKA (reference sequence). V dropped 4 bases and J dropped 6 bases, with 13 bases sitting between them. CDR3 sequence (DNA): TGCAGTGCTATGGATGGGAGACGCGAGCAGTACTTC. This translates into CSAMDGRREQYF.

This clonotype was found once. The chain couples TRBV7-9 to TRBJ2-1; 7 positions match TRBD2. Germline values: CDR1 SEHNR, CDR2 FQNEAQ (reference sequence). The CDR3 runs to 15 residues. V lost 6 bases, J lost 0 bases, and 5 bases stayed unmatched. CDR3 DNA sequence: TGTGCCAGCAGTCTAGGGGACTACTCCTACAATGAGCAGTTCTTC. Its translation: CASSLGDYSYNEQFF. Variable domain in full (rest from reference TRBV7-9 and TRBJ2-1): DTGVSQNPRHKITKRGQNVTFRCDPISEHNRLYWYRQTLGQGPEFLTYFQNEAQLEKSRLLSDRFSAERPKGSFSTLEIQRTEQGDSAMYLCASSLGDYSYNEQFFGPGTRLTVL.

The chain links TRBV10-3 to TRBJ2-3; a possible D gene is TRBD1 (7 bases). The CDR3 consists of 14 residues. V was clipped by 8 bases and J by 6 bases, with 18 bases between them. CDR1 is ENHRY, CDR2 SYGVKD, per germline. CDR3 sequence: CAIGGAGGIDTQYF. CDR3 DNA: TGTGCCATCGGTGGAGCAGGGGGGATCGATACGCAGTATTTT.

This clonotype was observed once. The chain combines TRBV6-1 with TRBJ1-5, with 8 bases lining up with TRBD1. The CDR3 has 16 amino acids. Germline CDR1 and CDR2: MNHNS and SASEGT. After removal of 3 bases from V and 1 base from J, the junction contained 5 bases not matched to a gene. DNA for the CDR3: TGTGCCAGCAGTGAGATCGACAGGGGAAGCAATCAGCCCCAGCATTTT. It specifies CASSEIDRGSNQPQHF.

This clonotype has only one observation. The gene calls are TRBV4-3 and TRBJ2-5; D ambiguous. V lost 0 bases and J 4 bases, leaving 9 bases between the germline ends. CDR1 and CDR2 (germline): LGHNA, YSLEER. This CDR3 contains 14 residues. The chain's CDR3 is CASSQERVAETQYF. The CDR3 DNA is TGCGCCAGCAGCCAAGAAAGGGTGGCAGAGACCCAGTACTTC.

In its sample, this clonotype was seen many times. The chain combines TRBV6-2 or TRBV6-3 with TRBJ2-1; 12 nucleotides align to TRBD2. This CDR3 contains 14 residues. CDR1 is MNHEY and CDR2 is SVGEGT in the germline V gene. J gave up 4 bases and V 8 bases, and 3 bases lay outside the gene matches. This CDR3 is CASSGTSGYNEQFF. In nucleotides, the CDR3 is TGTGCCAGCTCTGGGACTAGCGGGTACAATGAGCAGTTCTTC.

The rearrangement uses TRBV4-1 and TRBJ2-5, with 8 bases aligning to TRBD1. The closer fit of TRBJ2-7 to the DNA end suggests the J call may be wrong. CDR1 is MGHRA, CDR2 YSYEKL, per germline. The CDR3 spans 16 residues. The CDR3 spells CASSQVGQGSQYEQYF. The CDR3 coding sequence is TGCGCCAGCAGCCAAGTTGGACAGGGATCACAATACGAGCAGTACTTC.

The V gene is TRBV7-2, the J gene TRBJ2-3; unclear D gene. V shed 1 base and J shed 2 bases, with 13 bases lying between them. Looked up from germline, CDR1 is SGHTA and CDR2 is FQGNSA. The CDR3 has 16 residues. Here the CDR3 DNA reads TGTGCCAGCAGCTTAGGTGGGGTGCCTACCACAGATACGCAGTATTTT. Protein product: CASSLGGVPTTDTQYF.

J is TRBJ1-2 and V is TRBV29-1; tentatively, D is TRBD1 (5 bases). The V and J ends lost 4 bases and 4 bases respectively, with 7 bases between them. The length of the CDR3 is 11 residues. Germline V CDR1 and CDR2: SQVTM, ANQGSEA. In nucleotides, the CDR3 is TGCAGCGTTGTCCAGGGCTATGGCTACACCTTC. Encoded protein: CSVVQGYGYTF. Full variable domain (outside the CDR3, taken from reference TRBV29-1 and TRBJ1-2): SAVISQKPSRDICQRGTSLTIQCQVDSQVTMMFWYRQQPGQSLTLIATANQGSEATYESGFVIDKFPISRPNLTFSTLTVSNMSPEDSSIYLCSVVQGYGYTFGSGTRLTVV.

V gene TRBV29-1 combines with J gene TRBJ1-2; D is ambiguous. Germline-derived CDR1 and CDR2 are SQVTM and ANQGSEA. The CDR3 has 12 residues. With 0 bases removed from V and 8 bases from J, the gap between germline ends came to 10 bases. The CDR3 coding sequence is TGCAGCGTTGAAGAAGCGGGGAGCGGCTACACCTTC. Its protein product is CSVEEAGSGYTF.

The V and J genes are TRBV20-1 and TRBJ1-5; 12 nucleotides agree with TRBD1. Germline V gene lookup returns CDR1 DFQATT and CDR2 SNEGSKA (reference sequence). This CDR3 comprises 20 residues. V was clipped by 1 base and J by 2 bases; unmatched bases: 15. The CDR3 spells CSARVETGTGGYVGNQPQHF. CDR3 in DNA: TGCAGTGCTAGAGTAGAGACCGGGACAGGGGGCTATGTTGGCAATCAGCCCCAGCATTTT.

Only a few counts were recorded for this clonotype. The rearrangement uses TRBV4-3 and TRBJ1-2; no clear D. Looked up from germline, CDR1 is LGHNA and CDR2 is YSLEER. The ends were cut back, 1 base at V and 4 bases at J, with 7 bases in the middle. The CDR3 sequence is 13 residues long. CDR3 in amino acids: CASSQGHIYGYTF. CDR3 sequence (DNA): TGCGCCAGCAGCCAAGGACACATCTATGGCTACACCTTC.

The CDR3 is CATSRGDDSGNTIYF. CDR3 nucleotide sequence: TGTGCCACCAGCAGAGGGGACGATTCTGGAAACACCATATATTTT. The chain uses TRBV15 and TRBJ1-3; possible D gene TRBD1, 5 bases. The CDR3 runs 15 residues. Germline lookup yields CDR1 LNHNV and CDR2 YYDKDF (reference sequence). V lost 1 base, J lost 1 base, and 8 bases lay in between.

This clonotype was seen once. The CDR3 here is CASSAGTPFGELFF. CDR3 coding DNA: TGTGCCAGCAGTGCCGGGACCCCATTCGGGGAGCTGTTTTTT. The chain uses TRBV27 and TRBJ2-2, with D tentatively TRBD1 or TRBD2 (5 bases each). The CDR3 has 14 residues. Trimming removed 5 bases from V and 7 bases from J, with 14 bases in between. Per the germline V gene, CDR1 is MNHEY and CDR2 is SMNVEV (reference sequence).

The CDR3 DNA follows: TGTGCCATCAGTTCCCTGGAGCCAGGGGCCTACGAGCAGTACTTC. This translates into CAISSLEPGAYEQYF. The chain combines TRBV10-3 with TRBJ2-7; D possibly corresponds to TRBD1 (6 bases). CDR3 length equals 15 residues. Germline V gene sequence: CDR1 ENHRY, CDR2 SYGVKD. V was trimmed by 5 bases and J by 2 bases, leaving 16 bases between them.

The chain employs TRBV18 and TRBJ2-7; a possible D gene is TRBD2 (6 bases). This CDR3 is 11 amino acids long. Trimming took 6 bases from V and 12 from J, leaving 15 bases between them. Germline lookup yields CDR1 KGHSH and CDR2 LQKENI. The CDR3 DNA sequence: TGTGCCAGCTCCGACCGGGACGGGGGGTACTTC. This encodes CASSDRDGGYF. The full variable domain, its missing parts supplied by reference TRBV18 and TRBJ2-7, is NAGVMQNPRHLVRRRGQEARLRCSPMKGHSHVYWYRQLPEEGLKFMVYLQKENIIDESGMPKERFSAEFPKEGPSILRIQQVVRGDSAAYFCASSDRDGGYFGPGTRLTVT.